The 9 T cell receptor beta chains presented below share a single source sample, sequenced in a study of blood T cell repertoires in COVID-19. Clones were sequenced by immunoSEQ multiplex PCR, and TCRdb holds only the in-frame ones, with some missing. This table has fewer than 300,000 clones, around 89% appearing once. The specimen was peripheral blood. The receptors stem from a man aged 25-40 years with acute or convalescent COVID-19.

The J gene is TRBJ2-3, the V gene TRBV24-1, with D perhaps matching TRBD1 (6 bases). Trimming left V 4 bases short and J 6 bases short, with 16 bases between. CDR1 and CDR2 (germline): KGHDR, SFDVKD. This CDR3 has 15 residues. CDR3 DNA: TGTGCCACCAGTGACCGAGGACAGCCTGCGGATACGCAGTATTTT. This translates into CATSDRGQPADTQYF.

The chain employs TRBV5-6 and TRBJ1-2, with D uncertain. The CDR3 covers 13 residues. Between the trimmed V and J ends, which lost 7 bases and 1 base, there was a span of 11 bases. CDR1 is SGHDT, CDR2 YYEEEE, per germline. The CDR3 is CASGRGVNYGYTF. CDR3 nucleotides: TGTGCCAGCGGGCGGGGAGTTAACTATGGCTACACCTTC.

This clone is a singleton in its sample. The CDR3 reads CASSSRGRRNQPQHF. In DNA form, the CDR3 reads TGTGCCAGCAGCTCCAGGGGGCGACGCAATCAGCCCCAGCATTTT. The V call is TRBV7-8, the J call TRBJ1-5; the match to TRBD1 covers 8 bases. Losses at the gene ends were 4 bases for V and 2 bases for J; bases not matched to a gene: 4. The CDR3 loop spans 15 amino acids. Germline V gives CDR1 SGHVS, CDR2 FQNEAQ.

This clone was seen only once. In nucleotides, the CDR3 is TGTGCCAGCAGCTCGCAGGGGAACACTGAAGCTTTCTTT. It translates to CASSSQGNTEAFF. The chain is built from TRBV7-9 and TRBJ1-1, with D tentatively TRBD1 (5 bases). The CDR3 is made up of 13 amino acids. Looked up from germline, CDR1 is SEHNR and CDR2 is FQNEAQ (reference sequence). V was shortened by 4 bases and J by 1 base, with 7 bases between the two germline ends.

Remarks on this clone: Compared with germline, one end of the junction differs, possibly owing to a read error. The V and J genes are TRBV7-7 and TRBJ2-5; 7 nucleotides align to TRBD2. From germline, CDR1 is SSHAT and CDR2 FNYEAQ (reference sequence). This CDR3 has 16 amino acids. CDR3 bases: TGTGCTAGCAGCTTAGCTCTGTCTAGCGGACAAGAGACCCAGTACTTC. Its protein product is CASSLALSSGQETQYF. Using reference TRBV7-7 and TRBJ2-5 for the parts outside the CDR3, the full variable domain is GAGVSQSPRYKVTKRGQDVTLRCDPISSHATLYWYQQALGQGPEFLTYFNYEAQPDKSGLPSDRFSAERPEGSISTLTIQRTEQRDSAMYRCASSLALSSGQETQYFGPGTRLLVL.

This clone was counted between two and nine times. The chain links TRBV19 to TRBJ1-3, with TRBD1 matching 11 bases. Germline CDR1 reads LNHDA; CDR2 reads SQIVND (reference sequence). The V and J ends lost 9 bases and 0 bases, in that order; junction bases with no gene match: 7. The length of the CDR3 is 16 residues. As DNA, the CDR3 is TGTGCCAGCAAAGGGGGGACAGGGGGCTCTGGAAACACCATATATTTT. Protein product: CASKGGTGGSGNTIYF.

The rearrangement links TRBV11-2 to TRBJ2-1, with 7 bases fitting TRBD1. CDR3 length equals 15 residues. Looked up from germline, CDR1 is SGHAT and CDR2 is FQNNGV. J lost 4 bases, V lost 5 bases, and 8 bases had no gene match. For the CDR3, the DNA is TGTGCCAGCAGCCCCTCGGGACAGACTTACAATGAGCAGTTCTTC. As protein: CASSPSGQTYNEQFF.

V gene TRBV5-1 combines with J gene TRBJ2-5; D may be TRBD2 (6 bases). The CDR3 consists of 14 residues. CDR1 is SGHRS and CDR2 is YFSETQ in the germline V gene. V was trimmed by 4 bases and J by 3 bases, leaving 13 bases between them. Here the CDR3 reads CASSVGRLEETQYF. CDR3 in DNA: TGCGCCAGCAGCGTAGGGAGGCTAGAAGAGACCCAGTACTTC.

Only one count was recorded for this clone. The chain couples TRBV27 to TRBJ2-5; 7 bases line up with TRBD2. The germline V gene has CDR1 MNHEY and CDR2 SMNVEV (reference sequence). The J segment lost 5 bases and the V segment lost 6 bases, leaving 12 bases of the junction unmatched. The CDR3 sequence is 15 residues long. The CDR3, as DNA: TGTGCCAGCAGCTCGAGCGGGGCCCCCCGGGAGACCCAGTACTTC. Its protein is CASSSSGAPRETQYF.